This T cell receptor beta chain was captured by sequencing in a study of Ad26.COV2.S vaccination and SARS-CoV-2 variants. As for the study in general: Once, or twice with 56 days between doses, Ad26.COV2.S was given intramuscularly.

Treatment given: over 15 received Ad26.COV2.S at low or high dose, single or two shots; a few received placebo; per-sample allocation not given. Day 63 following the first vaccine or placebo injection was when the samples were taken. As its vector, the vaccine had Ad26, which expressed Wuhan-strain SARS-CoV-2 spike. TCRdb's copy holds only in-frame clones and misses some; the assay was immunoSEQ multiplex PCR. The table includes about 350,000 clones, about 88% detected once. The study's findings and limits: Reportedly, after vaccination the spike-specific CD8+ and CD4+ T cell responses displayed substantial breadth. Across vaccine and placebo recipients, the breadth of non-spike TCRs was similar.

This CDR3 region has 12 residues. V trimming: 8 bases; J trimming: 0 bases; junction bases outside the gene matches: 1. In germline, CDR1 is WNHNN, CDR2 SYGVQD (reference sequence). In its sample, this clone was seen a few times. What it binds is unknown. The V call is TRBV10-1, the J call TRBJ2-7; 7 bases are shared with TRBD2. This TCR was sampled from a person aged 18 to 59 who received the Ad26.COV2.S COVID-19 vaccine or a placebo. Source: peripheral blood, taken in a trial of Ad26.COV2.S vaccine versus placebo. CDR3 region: CASGDYSYEQYF. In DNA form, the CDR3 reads TGCGCCAGCGGGGACTACTCCTACGAGCAGTACTTC.